The 6 T cell receptor beta chains given below trace back to one sample, sequenced in a study of blood T cell repertoires in COVID-19 (dated by TCRdb to the early 2020s). The library was produced with the immunoSEQ multiplex PCR assay. Imported from immuneACCESS, the table was reduced by TCRdb to in-frame sequences with V and J called. These copies leave out some clones; in studies compared against another copy, an unresolved V gene accounts for under half, and the cause of the remainder is not known. The sample table shows over 400,000 clones, and about nine tenths are seen once. More than 1.4% of the sample is in the top ten clones. Specimen: peripheral blood. The receptors stem from a woman aged 25 to 39 with active or convalescent COVID-19.

The chain recombines TRBV6-4 with TRBJ2-1; TRBD2 aligns across 9 bases. With V trimmed by 2 bases and J by 5 bases, 7 bases remained unmatched. Germline V gene data show CDR1 as MRHNA and CDR2 as SNTAGT. CDR3 length: 16 residues. The CDR3 nucleotides are TGTGCCAGCAGTGACCGTAGCGGGGGACCCCACAATGAGCAGTTCTTC. It yields the protein CASSDRSGGPHNEQFF.

The V and J genes are TRBV4-2 and TRBJ2-1; 12 bases agree with TRBD2. V gave up 3 bases and J gave up 3 bases; unmatched junction bases: 3. Germline V gene lookup returns CDR1 LGHNA and CDR2 YNFKEQ. This CDR3 has 16 residues. The CDR3 bases are TGTGCCAGCAGCCAGGAGGGACTAGCGGGCTACAATGAGCAGTTCTTC. It translates to CASSQEGLAGYNEQFF.

This rearrangement joins TRBV12-3 or TRBV12-4 to TRBJ2-2; tentative D call: TRBD1 (5 bases). This CDR3 contains 12 residues. V gave up 10 bases and J gave up 5 bases, with 11 bases separating them. The CDR3 DNA reads as TGTGCCAACTTAGGGGAAACCGGGGAGCTGTTTTTT. As protein: CANLGETGELFF.

This sequence joins TRBV2 and TRBJ2-5; 11 bases map to TRBD2. Trimming at V came to 3 bases and at J to 3 bases, leaving 9 bases not matched to a gene. The CDR3 is 17 amino acids. Germline assignment: CDR1 SNHLY and CDR2 FYNNEI. The CDR3 spells CASSDYLKLAGEETQYF. DNA for the CDR3: TGTGCCAGCAGTGATTACCTAAAACTAGCGGGAGAAGAGACCCAGTACTTC.

CDR3 sequence (DNA): TGCGCCAGCAGCTTGAACGGCAGGGCAAATGAGCAGTTCTTC. Translation gives CASSLNGRANEQFF. The J gene is TRBJ2-1, the V gene TRBV5-1; a weak D match, TRBD1 (5 bases). The CDR3 extends over 14 amino acids. Trimming cost V 1 base and J 7 bases, with 12 bases left between them. Per germline, CDR1 SGHRS and CDR2 YFSETQ.

J is TRBJ1-1 and V is TRBV5-1, with 7 bases that match TRBD1. Germline loops: CDR1 SGHRS, CDR2 YFSETQ. CDR3 length: 13 residues. V trimming: 6 bases; J trimming: 2 bases; junction bases outside the gene matches: 4. In DNA, the CDR3 is TGCGCCAGCATCCGACAGGGTAACACTGAAGCTTTCTTT. Translating it yields CASIRQGNTEAFF.